The source of this TCR beta chain is a study of blood T cell repertoires in COVID-19. Study at large: Specimens from acute and convalescent COVID-19 originated in the United States, Italy and Spain. T cells, B-cell-depleted T cells, or PBMCs provided the cDNA or gDNA that served as material.

This CDR3 comprises 17 residues. Germline values: CDR1 KGHSH, CDR2 LQKENI. V gave up 3 bases and J gave up 1 base, with 18 bases separating them. In the original analysis: Reference gene primer amplification gave nucleated cell count estimates. Data came from immunoSEQ multiplex PCR; TCRdb stores just in-frame clones and leaves some out. V, J and clone size were drawn from that table, and D and trimming were deduced from the DNA. The sample has about 100,000 clones, over 80% seen once. The chain uses TRBV18 and TRBJ1-1; possible D gene TRBD1, 6 bases. Sequencing was carried out using peripheral blood. The receptor was isolated from a man aged 80 or over with acute or convalescent COVID-19. The CDR3 region is CASSPSGTDSTNTEAFF. In DNA form, the CDR3 reads TGTGCCAGCTCACCGTCCGGGACGGACAGTACGAACACTGAAGCTTTCTTT.